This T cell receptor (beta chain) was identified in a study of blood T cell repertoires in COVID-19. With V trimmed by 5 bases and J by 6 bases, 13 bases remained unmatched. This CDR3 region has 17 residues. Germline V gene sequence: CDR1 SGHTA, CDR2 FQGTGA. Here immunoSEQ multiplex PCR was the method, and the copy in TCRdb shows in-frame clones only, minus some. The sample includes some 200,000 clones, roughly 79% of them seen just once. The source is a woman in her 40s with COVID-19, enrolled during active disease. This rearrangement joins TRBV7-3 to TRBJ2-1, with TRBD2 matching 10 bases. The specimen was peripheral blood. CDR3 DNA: TGTGCCAGCAGCCGCTCCCCCACTAGCGGGATAAGCAATGAGCAGTTCTTC. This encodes CASSRSPTSGISNEQFF.